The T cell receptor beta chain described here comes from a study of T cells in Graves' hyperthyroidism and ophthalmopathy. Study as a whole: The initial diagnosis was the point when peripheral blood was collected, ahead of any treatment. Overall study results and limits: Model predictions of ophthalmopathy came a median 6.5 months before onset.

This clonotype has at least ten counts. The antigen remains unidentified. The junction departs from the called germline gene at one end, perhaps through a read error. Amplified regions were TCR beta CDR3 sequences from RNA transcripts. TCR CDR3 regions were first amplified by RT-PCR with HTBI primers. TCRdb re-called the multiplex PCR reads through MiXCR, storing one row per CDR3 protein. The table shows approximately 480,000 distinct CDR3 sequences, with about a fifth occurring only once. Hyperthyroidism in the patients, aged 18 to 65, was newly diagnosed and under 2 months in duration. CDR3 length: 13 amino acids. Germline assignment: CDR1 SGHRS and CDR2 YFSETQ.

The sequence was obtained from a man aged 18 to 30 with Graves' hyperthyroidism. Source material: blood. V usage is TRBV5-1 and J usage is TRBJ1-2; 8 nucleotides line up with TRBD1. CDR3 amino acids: CAGSLAGGDGYTF. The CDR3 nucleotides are TGCGCCGGCAGCTTGGCAGGGGGCGACGGCTACACCTTC.